This TCR beta chain was recorded in a study of CD8 T cells in ankylosing spondylitis. Overall study results and limits: Significantly higher representation of disease-linked clones was reported for matched ankylosing spondylitis synovial fluid. There was a TCR beta motif, made of several highly homologous variants, that appeared characteristic of ankylosing spondylitis blood. Disease-associated clones were CD8+ and fairly uncommon in peripheral blood. Earlier authors reported some of these motif variants in reactive arthritis synovial fluid and blood.

CDR1 is SNHLY, CDR2 FYNNEI, per germline. V shed 6 bases and J shed 4 bases, with 21 bases lying between them. This CDR3 is built from 17 residues. TCRdb reprocessed the 5' RACE reads via MiXCR and lists one record per CDR3 protein. Among 150,000 to 200,000 distinct CDR3 sequences listed, under 15% were seen once. With respect to this clonotype: Its antigen is as yet unknown.

Sequencing used blood, either unsorted or a sorted T cell fraction (not recorded which). The source is a female donor with ankylosing spondylitis or in good health (not recorded which). The V and J genes are TRBV2 and TRBJ2-2, with D possibly being TRBD2 (6 bases). The CDR3 DNA reads TGTGCCAGCAGACTTTCGGGTGGAGGGTTTAGCACCGGGGAGCTGTTTTTT. It yields the protein CASRLSGGGFSTGELFF.